Each of the 10 T cell receptor beta chains below was sequenced from the same sample in a study of blood T cell repertoires in COVID-19. TCRdb keeps only in-frame clones here, not all; method: immunoSEQ multiplex PCR. The data show fewer than 80,000 clones, around 86% seen once. Source material: peripheral blood. Every receptor here comes from a man between 25 and 39 years old with acute or convalescent COVID-19.

V and J are TRBV29-1 and TRBJ2-3; D ambiguous. Germline CDR1 reads SQVTM; CDR2 reads ANQGSEA. The CDR3 totals 12 residues. The V gene lost 3 bases and the J gene lost 4 bases, with 8 bases spanning the gap. The CDR3 sequence is CSVDGRADTQYF. The CDR3, as DNA: TGCAGCGTTGATGGTCGGGCAGATACGCAGTATTTT.

The count of this clone is one. The chain joins TRBV6-5 to TRBJ2-5; 8 bases match TRBD1. CDR3 length equals 14 residues. In germline, CDR1 is MNHEY, CDR2 SVGAGI. V was clipped by 5 bases and J by 3 bases; unmatched bases: 5. CDR3: CASSTKTGEETQYF. CDR3 nucleotides: TGTGCCAGCAGTACTAAGACAGGGGAAGAGACCCAGTACTTC.

This clone is medium-sized in the sample. This chain uses TRBV6-5 with TRBJ1-1; D remains unclear. The CDR3 is 12 amino acids. Trimming cost V 10 bases and J 4 bases, with 13 bases left between them. CDR1 is MNHEY, CDR2 SVGAGI, per germline. The CDR3 coding sequence is TGTGCCACCTACCAGGCAGCCACTGAAGCTTTCTTT. It yields the protein CATYQAATEAFF.

V is TRBV6-2 or TRBV6-3 and J is TRBJ1-5, with TRBD1 identical over 10 bases. With V trimmed by 5 bases and J by 6 bases, 7 bases remained unmatched. This CDR3 spans 15 amino acids. The germline V gene encodes CDR1 MNHEY and CDR2 SVGEGT. CDR3 residues: CASSAGTGELQPQHF. The CDR3 nucleotides read TGTGCCAGCAGTGCCGGGACAGGGGAACTTCAGCCCCAGCATTTT.

The V gene is TRBV6-5, the J gene TRBJ2-1; TRBD2 agrees at 13 bases. This CDR3 region has 15 residues. V shed 8 bases and J 9 bases; nucleotides not matched to a gene: 10. Germline values: CDR1 MNHEY, CDR2 SVGAGI. The CDR3, as DNA: TGTGCCAGCTCGAAGGGACTAGCGGGGATCAGTGAGCAGTTCTTC. This sequence encodes CASSKGLAGISEQFF.

The chain carries TRBV29-1 and TRBJ2-1; possible D gene TRBD2, 6 bases. CDR3 length: 14 residues. Germline CDR1 SQVTM, CDR2 ANQGSEA. Trimming shortened V by 6 bases and J by 5 bases, and 17 bases separated the two germline ends. CDR3 in DNA: TGCAGCGTAGCTTATGGGGGGTCAGACAATGAGCAGTTCTTC. This gives the protein CSVAYGGSDNEQFF.

V usage is TRBV2 and J usage is TRBJ1-3, with 7 bases matching TRBD1. Germline V gives CDR1 SNHLY, CDR2 FYNNEI. The CDR3 extends over 12 amino acids. Germline trimming cut 9 bases from V and 4 bases from J; bases unmatched to any gene: 3. The CDR3 DNA is TGTGCCAGTGGGACAGAAGGAAACACCATATATTTT. It encodes CASGTEGNTIYF. Together with reference TRBV2 and TRBJ1-3, the CDR3 gives the full variable domain: EPEVTQTPSHQVTQMGQEVILRCVPISNHLYFYWYRQILGQKVEFLVSFYNNEISEKSEIFDDQFSVERPDGSNFTLKIRSTKLEDSAMYFCASGTEGNTIYFGEGSWLTVV.

This chain joins TRBV5-1 and TRBJ1-1, with TRBD1 matching 8 bases. Germline V lookup: CDR1 SGHRS, CDR2 YFSETQ. Trimming removed 2 bases from V and 3 bases from J; junction bases left unmatched: 9. The CDR3 spans 16 residues. For the CDR3, the DNA is TGCGCCAGCAGCTTCGAAGGACAGGGCCGCGACACTGAAGCTTTCTTT. The encoded protein is CASSFEGQGRDTEAFF.

V and J are TRBV6-1 and TRBJ2-7; maybe TRBD2 (6 bases). V was cut by 3 bases and J by 3 bases, with 12 bases left in between. The CDR3 sequence is 14 residues long. CDR1 is MNHNS, CDR2 SASEGT, per germline. CDR3 sequence: CASSDGPGVYEQYV. The CDR3 DNA is TGTGCCAGCAGTGATGGACCGGGAGTCTACGAGCAGTACGTC.

This rearrangement joins TRBV19 to TRBJ1-2, with D hard to call. This CDR3 is 13 amino acids long. The germline gives CDR1 LNHDA, CDR2 SQIVND (reference sequence). Trimming removed 4 bases from V and 0 bases from J, with 6 bases in between. The CDR3 DNA reads as TGTGCCAGTAGTAGGGCCGCTAACTATGGCTACACCTTC. This codes for CASSRAANYGYTF.